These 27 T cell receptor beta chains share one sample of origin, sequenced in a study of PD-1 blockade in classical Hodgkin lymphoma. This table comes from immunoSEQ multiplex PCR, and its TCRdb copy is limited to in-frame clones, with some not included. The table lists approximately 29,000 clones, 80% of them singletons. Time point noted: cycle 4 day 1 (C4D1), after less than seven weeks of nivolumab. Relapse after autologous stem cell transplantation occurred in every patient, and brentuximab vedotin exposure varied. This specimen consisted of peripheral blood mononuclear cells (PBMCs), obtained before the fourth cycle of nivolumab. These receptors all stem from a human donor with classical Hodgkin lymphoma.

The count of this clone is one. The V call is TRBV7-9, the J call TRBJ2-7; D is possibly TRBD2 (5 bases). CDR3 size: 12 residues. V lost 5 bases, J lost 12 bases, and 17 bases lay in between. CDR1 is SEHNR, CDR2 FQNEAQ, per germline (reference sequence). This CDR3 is CASSHARGDPYF. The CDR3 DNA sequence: TGTGCCAGCAGCCACGCCCGGGGAGATCCGTACTTC. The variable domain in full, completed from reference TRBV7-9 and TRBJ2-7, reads DTGVSQNPRHKITKRGQNVTFRCDPISEHNRLYWYRQTLGQGPEFLTYFQNEAQLEKSRLLSDRFSAERPKGSFSTLEIQRTEQGDSAMYLCASSHARGDPYFGPGTRLTVT.

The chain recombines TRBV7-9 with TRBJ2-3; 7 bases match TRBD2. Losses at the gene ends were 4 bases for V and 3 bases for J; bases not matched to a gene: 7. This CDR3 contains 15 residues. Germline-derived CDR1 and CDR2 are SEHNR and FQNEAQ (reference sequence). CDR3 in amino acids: CASSSLGSGTDTQYF. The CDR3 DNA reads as TGTGCCAGCAGCTCCTTGGGTAGCGGGACAGATACGCAGTATTTT.

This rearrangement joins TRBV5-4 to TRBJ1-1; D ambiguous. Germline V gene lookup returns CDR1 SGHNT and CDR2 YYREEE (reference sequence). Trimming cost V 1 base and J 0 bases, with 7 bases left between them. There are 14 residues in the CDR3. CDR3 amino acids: CASSLNVLNTEAFF. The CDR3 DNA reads TGTGCCAGCAGCTTGAATGTGCTGAACACTGAAGCTTTCTTT.

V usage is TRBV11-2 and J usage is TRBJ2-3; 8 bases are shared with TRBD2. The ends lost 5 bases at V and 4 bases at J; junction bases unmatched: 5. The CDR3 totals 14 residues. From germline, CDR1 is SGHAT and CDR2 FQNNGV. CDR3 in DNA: TGTGCCAGCAGCCTGAGCGGGAGACCAGATACGCAGTATTTT. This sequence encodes CASSLSGRPDTQYF.

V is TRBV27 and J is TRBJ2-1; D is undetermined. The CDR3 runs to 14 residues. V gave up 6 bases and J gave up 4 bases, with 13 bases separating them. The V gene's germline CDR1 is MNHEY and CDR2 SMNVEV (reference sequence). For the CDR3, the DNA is TGTGCCAGCAGCGAGTGGAAGGATTACAATGAGCAGTTCTTC. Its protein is CASSEWKDYNEQFF.

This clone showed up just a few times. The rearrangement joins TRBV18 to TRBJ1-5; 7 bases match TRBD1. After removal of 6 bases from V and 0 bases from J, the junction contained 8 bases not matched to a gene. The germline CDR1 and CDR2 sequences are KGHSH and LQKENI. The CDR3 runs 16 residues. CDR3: CASSLGTAGSNQPQHF. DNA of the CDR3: TGTGCCAGCTCGCTCGGGACAGCAGGTAGCAATCAGCCCCAGCATTTT.

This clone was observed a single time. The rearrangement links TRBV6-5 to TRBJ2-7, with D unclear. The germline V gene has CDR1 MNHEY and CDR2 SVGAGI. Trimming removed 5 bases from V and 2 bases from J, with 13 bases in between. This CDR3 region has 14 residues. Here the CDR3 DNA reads TGTGCCAGCAGTACCCGAAAGCCCCCCTACGAGCAGTACTTC. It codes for CASSTRKPPYEQYF.

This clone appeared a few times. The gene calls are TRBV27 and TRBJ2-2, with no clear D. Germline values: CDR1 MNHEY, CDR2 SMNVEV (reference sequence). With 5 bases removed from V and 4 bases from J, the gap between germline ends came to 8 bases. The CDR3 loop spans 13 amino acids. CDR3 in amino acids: CASSRRPTGELFF. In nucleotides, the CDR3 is TGTGCCAGCAGTCGCAGGCCCACCGGGGAGCTGTTTTTT.

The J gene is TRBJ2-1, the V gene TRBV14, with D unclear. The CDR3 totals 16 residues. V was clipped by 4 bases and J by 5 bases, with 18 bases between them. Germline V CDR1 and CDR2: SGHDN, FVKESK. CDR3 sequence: CASSRLPVVLDNEQFF. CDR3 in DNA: TGTGCCAGCAGCCGCCTCCCAGTGGTTCTTGACAATGAGCAGTTCTTC.

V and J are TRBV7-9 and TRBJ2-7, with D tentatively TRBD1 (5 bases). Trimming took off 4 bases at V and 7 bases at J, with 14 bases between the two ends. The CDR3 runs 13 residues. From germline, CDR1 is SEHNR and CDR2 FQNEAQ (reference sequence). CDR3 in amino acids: CASSWGVSGEQYF. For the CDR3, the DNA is TGTGCCAGCAGCTGGGGTGTTTCAGGGGAGCAGTACTTC.

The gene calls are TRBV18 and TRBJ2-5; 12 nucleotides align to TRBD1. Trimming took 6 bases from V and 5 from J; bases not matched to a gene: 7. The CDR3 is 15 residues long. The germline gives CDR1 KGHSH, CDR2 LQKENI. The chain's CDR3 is CASSTGTGGLETQYF. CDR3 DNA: TGTGCCAGCTCGACCGGGACAGGGGGCCTTGAGACCCAGTACTTC.

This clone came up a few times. CDR3 residues: CAISGGTTGETQYF. DNA of the CDR3: TGTGCCATCAGTGGAGGGACTACGGGCGAGACCCAGTACTTC. V gene TRBV10-3 combines with J gene TRBJ2-5; 7 bases are shared with TRBD2. CDR1 and CDR2 from the germline V gene are ENHRY and SYGVKD. The trim removed 4 bases at V and 5 bases at J, leaving 7 bases unmatched. There are 14 residues in the CDR3.

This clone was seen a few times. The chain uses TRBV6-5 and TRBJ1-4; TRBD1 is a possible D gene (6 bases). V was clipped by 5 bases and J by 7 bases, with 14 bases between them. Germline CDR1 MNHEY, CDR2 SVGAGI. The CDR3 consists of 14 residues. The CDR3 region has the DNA TGTGCCAGCAGTAAATGGGACACTCGTGAAAAACTGTTTTTT. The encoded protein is CASSKWDTREKLFF.

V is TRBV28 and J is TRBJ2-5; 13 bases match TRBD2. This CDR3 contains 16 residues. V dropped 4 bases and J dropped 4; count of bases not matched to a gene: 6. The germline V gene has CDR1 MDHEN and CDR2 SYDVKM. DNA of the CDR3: TGTGCCAGCAGTTCAGGACTAGCGGGAGTATCAGAGACCCAGTACTTC. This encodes CASSSGLAGVSETQYF.

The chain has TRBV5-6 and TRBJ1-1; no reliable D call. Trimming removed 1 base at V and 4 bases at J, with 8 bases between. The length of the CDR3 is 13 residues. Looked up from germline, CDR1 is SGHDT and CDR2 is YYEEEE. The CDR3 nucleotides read TGTGCCAGCAGCTTGATGGGAGGCACTGAAGCTTTCTTT. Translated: CASSLMGGTEAFF. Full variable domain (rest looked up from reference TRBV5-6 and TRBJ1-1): DAGVTQSPTHLIKTRGQQVTLRCSPKSGHDTVSWYQQALGQGPQFIFQYYEEEERQRGNFPDRFSGHQFPNYSSELNVNALLLGDSALYLCASSLMGGTEAFFGQGTRLTVV.

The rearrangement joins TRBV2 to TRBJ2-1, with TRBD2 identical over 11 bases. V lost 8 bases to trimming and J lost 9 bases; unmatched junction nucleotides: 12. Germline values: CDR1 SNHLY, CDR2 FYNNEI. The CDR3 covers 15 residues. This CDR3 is CASGEEALAGAEQFF. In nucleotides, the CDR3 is TGTGCCAGCGGGGAGGAGGCACTAGCGGGAGCTGAGCAGTTCTTC. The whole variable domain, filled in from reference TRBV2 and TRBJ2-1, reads EPEVTQTPSHQVTQMGQEVILRCVPISNHLYFYWYRQILGQKVEFLVSFYNNEISEKSEIFDDQFSVERPDGSNFTLKIRSTKLEDSAMYFCASGEEALAGAEQFFGPGTRLTVL.

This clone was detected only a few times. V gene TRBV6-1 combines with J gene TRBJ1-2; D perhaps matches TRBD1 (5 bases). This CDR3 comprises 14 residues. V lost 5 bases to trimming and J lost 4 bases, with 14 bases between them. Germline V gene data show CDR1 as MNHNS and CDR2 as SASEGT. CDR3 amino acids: CASSTGTGSYGYTF. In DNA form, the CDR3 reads TGTGCCAGCAGTACCGGGACGGGGAGCTATGGCTACACCTTC.

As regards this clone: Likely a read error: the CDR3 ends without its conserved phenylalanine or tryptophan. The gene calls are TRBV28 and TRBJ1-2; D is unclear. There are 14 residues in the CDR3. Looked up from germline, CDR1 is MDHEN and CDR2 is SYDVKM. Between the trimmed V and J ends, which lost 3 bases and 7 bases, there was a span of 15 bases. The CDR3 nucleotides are TGTGCCAGCAGTTTGGGAGGAAGATTGATTGGCTACACCTCC. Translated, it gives CASSLGGRLIGYTS.

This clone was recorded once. Here the CDR3 DNA reads TGCAGCGTTGCCTCCGTATATGAGCAGTTCTTC. Its translation is CSVASVYEQFF. The V call is TRBV29-1, the J call TRBJ2-1; no reliable D call. The length of the CDR3 is 11 residues. Germline-derived CDR1 and CDR2 are SQVTM and ANQGSEA. V dropped 4 bases and J dropped 8 bases, with 9 bases sitting between them.

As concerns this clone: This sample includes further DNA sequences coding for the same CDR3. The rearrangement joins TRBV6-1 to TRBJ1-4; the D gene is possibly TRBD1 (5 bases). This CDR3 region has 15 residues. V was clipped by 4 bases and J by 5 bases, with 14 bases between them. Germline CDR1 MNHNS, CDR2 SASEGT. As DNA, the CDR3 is TGTGCCAGCAGTGCTAGGGACGCCACGAATGAAAAACTGTTTTTT. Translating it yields CASSARDATNEKLFF.

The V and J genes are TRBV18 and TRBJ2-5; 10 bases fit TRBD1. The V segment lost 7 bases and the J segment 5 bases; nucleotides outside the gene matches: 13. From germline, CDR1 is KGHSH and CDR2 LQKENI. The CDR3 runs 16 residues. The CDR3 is CASCALPTGGGETQYF. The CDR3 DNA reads TGTGCCAGCTGCGCTCTACCGACAGGGGGCGGCGAGACCCAGTACTTC.

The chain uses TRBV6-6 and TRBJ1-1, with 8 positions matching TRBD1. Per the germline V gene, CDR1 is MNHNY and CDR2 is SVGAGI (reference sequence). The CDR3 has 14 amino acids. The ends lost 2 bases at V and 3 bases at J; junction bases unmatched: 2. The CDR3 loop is CASSYGTGDTEAFF. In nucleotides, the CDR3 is TGTGCCAGCAGTTACGGGACAGGAGACACTGAAGCTTTCTTT.

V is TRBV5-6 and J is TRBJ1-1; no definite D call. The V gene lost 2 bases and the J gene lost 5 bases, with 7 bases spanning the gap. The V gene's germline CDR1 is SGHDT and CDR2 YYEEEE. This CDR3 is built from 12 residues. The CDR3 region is CASSFRVTEAFF. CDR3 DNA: TGTGCCAGCAGCTTTCGGGTAACTGAAGCTTTCTTT.

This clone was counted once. The CDR3 spells CASSRAGQPNTGELFF. Written as DNA, the CDR3 is TGTGCCAGCAGCAGAGCGGGGCAGCCGAACACCGGGGAGCTGTTTTTT. The chain recombines TRBV13 with TRBJ2-2; 7 nucleotides line up with TRBD2. The CDR3 totals 16 residues. Germline V CDR1 and CDR2: PRHDT, FYEKMQ (reference sequence). The ends lost 5 bases at V and 0 bases at J; junction bases unmatched: 6.

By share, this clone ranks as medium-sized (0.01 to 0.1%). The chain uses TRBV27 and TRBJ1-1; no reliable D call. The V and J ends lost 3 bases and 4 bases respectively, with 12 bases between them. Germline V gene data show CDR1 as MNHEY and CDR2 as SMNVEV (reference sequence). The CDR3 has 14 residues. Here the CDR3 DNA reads TGTGCCAGCAGTTTTTCCATTGCGGGCACTGAAGCTTTCTTT. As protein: CASSFSIAGTEAFF.

CDR3 DNA sequence: TGTGCCAGCAGTATGGGACCTCTCTCCGAGCAGTTCTTC. It is translated as CASSMGPLSEQFF. The chain couples TRBV5-4 to TRBJ2-1; D is possibly TRBD1 or TRBD2 (5 bases each). From germline, CDR1 is SGHNT and CDR2 YYREEE (reference sequence). This CDR3 region has 13 residues. Trimming removed 5 bases at V and 10 bases at J, with 16 bases between.

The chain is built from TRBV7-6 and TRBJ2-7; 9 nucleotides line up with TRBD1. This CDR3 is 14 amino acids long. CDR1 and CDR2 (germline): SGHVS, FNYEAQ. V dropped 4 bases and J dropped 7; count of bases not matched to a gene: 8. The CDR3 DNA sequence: TGTGCCAGCAGCTCCGGGACAGGGCCTATGGAGCAGTACTTC. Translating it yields CASSSGTGPMEQYF. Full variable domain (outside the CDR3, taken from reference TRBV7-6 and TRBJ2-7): GAGVSQSPRYKVTKRGQDVALRCDPISGHVSLYWYRQALGQGPEFLTYFNYEAQQDKSGLPNDRFSAERPEGSISTLTIQRTEQRDSAMYRCASSSGTGPMEQYFGPGTRLTVT.